The T cell receptor (beta chain) under discussion was sequenced for a study of PD-1 blockade in classical Hodgkin lymphoma. Time point in this sample: cycle 4 day 1 (C4D1), after six to seven weeks of nivolumab. Patients all relapsed after autologous stem cell transplantation, and there was variation in brentuximab vedotin exposure. Germline V gives CDR1 SEHNR, CDR2 FQNEAQ (reference sequence). Trimming stripped 0 bases from V and 6 bases from J, with 8 bases between. The CDR3 consists of 14 residues. Repertoires were generated with immunoSEQ multiplex PCR, while TCRdb's copy carries only in-frame clones and drops some. Of approximately 89,000 clones in the sample, 83% were seen once.

The TCR comes from a human donor with classical Hodgkin lymphoma. The chain recombines TRBV7-9 with TRBJ2-2, with unresolved D. The sequenced sample was peripheral blood mononuclear cells (PBMCs), obtained before the fourth cycle of nivolumab. CDR3 in amino acids: CASSLAGKAGELFF. As DNA, the CDR3 is TGTGCCAGCAGCTTAGCGGGAAAGGCCGGGGAGCTGTTTTTT.